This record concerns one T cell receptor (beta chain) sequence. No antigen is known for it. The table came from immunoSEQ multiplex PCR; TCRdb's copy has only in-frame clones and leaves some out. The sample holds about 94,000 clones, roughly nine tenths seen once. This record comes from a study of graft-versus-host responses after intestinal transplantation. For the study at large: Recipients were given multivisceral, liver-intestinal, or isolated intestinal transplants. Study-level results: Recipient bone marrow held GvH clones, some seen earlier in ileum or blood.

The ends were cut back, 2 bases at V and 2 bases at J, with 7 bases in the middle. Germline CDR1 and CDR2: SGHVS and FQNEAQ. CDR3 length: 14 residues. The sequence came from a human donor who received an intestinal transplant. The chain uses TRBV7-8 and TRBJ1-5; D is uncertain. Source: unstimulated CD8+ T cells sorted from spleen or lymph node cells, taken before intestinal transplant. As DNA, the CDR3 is TGTGCCAGCAGCTTACACCAGGGCAATCAGCCCCAGCATTTT. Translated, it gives CASSLHQGNQPQHF.